These 18 T cell receptor beta chains came from one sample sequenced in a study of identical twins. TCRdb called the 5' RACE reads again in MiXCR, with one record for every CDR3 protein. This sample carries around 250,000 distinct CDR3 sequences, roughly 13% of them seen once, and the ten largest clones take 4% to 5%. These same data were also listed under a study on yellow fever vaccine responses in identical twins.

Source material: memory (CD45RO+) T cells sorted from blood. The receptors were sampled from a woman between 18 and 30 years old in good health.

In this sample, this clonotype turned up a few times. The chain combines TRBV24-1 with TRBJ2-3; D might be TRBD2 (7 bases). Germline lookup yields CDR1 KGHDR and CDR2 SFDVKD. The CDR3 is made up of 15 amino acids. Trimming cost V 2 bases and J 2 bases, with 10 bases left between them. The CDR3 sequence is CATSDWRGPTDTQYF. The CDR3 DNA follows: TGTGCCACCAGTGATTGGCGGGGGCCCACAGATACGCAGTATTTT.

CDR3 sequence reads: CASTNIPRSQQYF. In DNA form, the CDR3 reads TGTGCCAGCACCAATATACCCCGATCTCAGCAGTACTTC. V gene TRBV6-2 or TRBV6-3 combines with J gene TRBJ2-7; D is unresolved. The CDR3 covers 13 residues. The germline V gene encodes CDR1 MNHEY and CDR2 SVGEGT. V was pared by 7 bases and J by 8 bases, with 18 bases between.

This clonotype showed up many times. The chain is built from TRBV5-1 and TRBJ2-5; either TRBD1 or TRBD2 may supply D (5 bases each). This CDR3 has 14 residues. Germline lookup yields CDR1 SGHRS and CDR2 YFSETQ. Trimming took off 2 bases at V and 4 bases at J, with 12 bases between the two ends. The DNA of the CDR3 is TGCGCCAGCAGCTTCAGGGAGAGGGTAGAGACCCAGTACTTC. This codes for CASSFRERVETQYF.

This clonotype has a handful of counts. The chain joins TRBV5-5 to TRBJ2-3; D tentatively reads TRBD1 or TRBD2 (5 bases each). Trimming removed 3 bases from V and 1 base from J, with 15 bases in between. Per the germline V gene, CDR1 is SGHKS and CDR2 is YYEKEE (reference sequence). This CDR3 is 16 amino acids long. The CDR3 nucleotides read TGTGCCAGCAGCTCCCCCCGGGGCCCGGGCACAGATACGCAGTATTTT. Its protein is CASSSPRGPGTDTQYF.

The chain joins TRBV11-2 to TRBJ2-5, with D uncertain. The CDR3 extends over 13 amino acids. Germline CDR1 SGHAT, CDR2 FQNNGV. Trimming removed 2 bases at V and 5 bases at J, with 9 bases between. The DNA of the CDR3 is TGTGCCAGCAGCTTAAATTGGCTGGAGACCCAGTACTTC. Its translation is CASSLNWLETQYF.

The chain is built from TRBV7-2 and TRBJ2-7; 9 bases map to TRBD2. J was trimmed by 13 bases and V by 5 bases; bases with no gene match: 15. The CDR3 totals 14 residues. From germline, CDR1 is SGHTA and CDR2 FQGNSA. As DNA, the CDR3 is TGTGCCAGCAGCCCGCGGGGGGGCCCCGGGGTTATTTACTTC. This gives the protein CASSPRGGPGVIYF.

The chain couples TRBV15 to TRBJ2-7; 9 nucleotides align to TRBD2. V dropped 0 bases and J dropped 2; count of bases not matched to a gene: 8. The CDR3 is made up of 17 amino acids. In germline, CDR1 is LNHNV, CDR2 YYDKDF (reference sequence). The CDR3 DNA follows: TGTGCCACCAGCAGAGATACTGGACTAGCGCGAACCTACGAGCAGTACTTC. It yields the protein CATSRDTGLARTYEQYF.

The V gene is TRBV4-2, the J gene TRBJ2-3; 10 positions agree with TRBD2. This CDR3 is built from 16 residues. Germline CDR1 is LGHNA and CDR2 is YNFKEQ. J gave up 2 bases and V 0 bases, and 2 bases lay outside the gene matches. The CDR3 loop is CASSQELAGYTDTQYF. The CDR3 region has the DNA TGTGCCAGCAGCCAAGAACTAGCGGGGTACACAGATACGCAGTATTTT.

Many counts were recorded for this clonotype. The rearrangement uses TRBV5-6 and TRBJ1-2; no clear D. CDR3 length: 14 amino acids. Looked up from germline, CDR1 is SGHDT and CDR2 is YYEEEE. Trimming removed 4 bases at V and 7 bases at J, with 17 bases between. The chain's CDR3 is CASSRVRANRGYTF. Here the CDR3 DNA reads TGTGCCAGCAGCCGGGTTCGGGCGAATCGTGGCTACACCTTC.

This clonotype was observed many times. This chain links TRBV9 with TRBJ1-1; D is undetermined. The CDR3 sequence is 14 residues long. The V end lost 0 bases, the J end lost 7 bases, and 13 bases lay between the germline ends. Germline loops: CDR1 SGDLS, CDR2 YYNGEE. As DNA, the CDR3 is TGTGCCAGCAGCGTAGGCGACAAGTTTGGTGAAGCTTTCTTT. Amino acids: CASSVGDKFGEAFF.

In its sample, this clonotype was seen a few times. V gene TRBV6-1 combines with J gene TRBJ1-1; D gene unclear. Germline loops: CDR1 MNHNS, CDR2 SASEGT. The CDR3 is 14 amino acids. V was clipped by 6 bases and J by 3 bases, with 14 bases between them. CDR3 protein: CASRPVPPDTEAFF. The CDR3 region has the DNA TGTGCCAGCAGGCCGGTGCCCCCGGACACTGAAGCTTTCTTT.

V usage is TRBV20-1 and J usage is TRBJ2-7; the D gene is possibly TRBD1 (6 bases). CDR1 is DFQATT and CDR2 is SNEGSKA in the germline V gene (reference sequence). The CDR3 has 15 residues. V shed 4 bases and J shed 0 bases, with 16 bases lying between them. CDR3: CSAIPTGTTSYEQYF. The DNA of the CDR3 is TGCAGTGCTATACCCACCGGGACAACCTCCTACGAGCAGTACTTC.

V is TRBV9 and J is TRBJ2-7, with D perhaps matching TRBD1 or TRBD2 (5 bases each). This CDR3 is 15 amino acids long. With 0 bases removed from V and 5 bases from J, the gap between germline ends came to 15 bases. Germline assignment: CDR1 SGDLS and CDR2 YYNGEE. CDR3 residues: CASSVEVKGSDEQYF. The CDR3 DNA reads TGTGCCAGCAGCGTAGAGGTAAAGGGGAGCGACGAGCAGTACTTC.

In its sample, this clonotype was seen a few times. V and J are TRBV6-2 or TRBV6-3 and TRBJ1-2; 8 bases agree with TRBD1. Trimming took 6 bases from V and 4 from J; bases not matched to a gene: 16. The CDR3 is 17 residues long. Germline lookup yields CDR1 MNHEY and CDR2 SVGEGT. CDR3 bases: TGTGCCAGCAGGCCGATGAAAGGACAGGGTGACGTCTATGGCTACACCTTC. Its protein product is CASRPMKGQGDVYGYTF.

This clonotype has a count of ten or more. The chain employs TRBV5-1 and TRBJ2-5; 9 bases map to TRBD1. The CDR3 sequence is 15 residues long. The ends lost 6 bases at V and 3 bases at J; junction bases unmatched: 9. Germline V gene data show CDR1 as SGHRS and CDR2 as YFSETQ. CDR3 coding DNA: TGCGCCAGCACACCCGGGACAGGGACCGAAGAGACCCAGTACTTC. Encoded protein: CASTPGTGTEETQYF.

Many counts were recorded for this clonotype. The chain joins TRBV12-3 or TRBV12-4 to TRBJ2-7, with 7 bases matching TRBD1. J lost 0 bases, V lost 8 bases, and 10 bases had no gene match. This CDR3 has 15 amino acids. CDR3 region: CASPYGDRASYEQYF. The CDR3, as DNA: TGTGCCAGCCCTTACGGGGACAGAGCCTCCTACGAGCAGTACTTC.

A few counts support this clonotype. DNA for the CDR3: TGTGCCAGCAGTTACAGTTCGCCACGGACAGCCTACAGCACAGATACGCAGTATTTT. It yields the protein CASSYSSPRTAYSTDTQYF. This chain joins TRBV6-2 or TRBV6-3 and TRBJ2-3; a weak D match, TRBD1 (6 bases). With 2 bases removed from V and 0 bases from J, the gap between germline ends came to 21 bases. The CDR3 has 19 residues. Looked up from germline, CDR1 is MNHEY and CDR2 is SVGEGT.

The chain carries TRBV28 and TRBJ2-7, with TRBD1 identical over 7 bases. The CDR3 spans 14 residues. CDR1 and CDR2 (germline): MDHEN, SYDVKM. Losses at the gene ends were 2 bases for V and 4 bases for J; bases not matched to a gene: 5. The CDR3, as DNA: TGTGCCAGCAGTTTACCCGGGACAGTATACGAGCAGTACTTC. Its translation is CASSLPGTVYEQYF. The variable domain in full, completed from reference TRBV28 and TRBJ2-7, reads DVKVTQSSRYLVKRTGEKVFLECVQDMDHENMFWYRQDPGLGLRLIYFSYDVKMKEKGDIPEGYSVSREKKERFSLILESASTNQTSMYLCASSLPGTVYEQYFGPGTRLTVT.